This T cell receptor (beta chain) was captured by sequencing in a study of cytomegalovirus exposure and HLA in healthy donors. Broader study findings: In a later analysis, donors in an Asian-associated ancestry cluster reportedly had fewer N-insertions in productive TCRs than the cohort mean. What TCR beta sequences reportedly achieved was accurate prediction of HLA-A and HLA-B alleles in most subjects.

This clone was detected a few times. Its antigen is unknown. Primers for the PCR totalled 60 Vbeta and 13 Jbeta. This table comes from immunoSEQ multiplex PCR, and its TCRdb copy is limited to in-frame clones, with some not included. The sample lists 110,000 or so clones; more than 65% were seen once. This CDR3 region has 16 residues. Trimming took 4 bases from V and 3 from J; bases not matched to a gene: 10. CDR1 SGDLS and CDR2 YYNGEE come from the germline V gene. This sequence originates from a man between 40 and 49 years old in good health and CMV-seropositive. V is TRBV9 and J is TRBJ2-3; 8 bases match TRBD1. Material for sequencing was PBMCs. CDR3 DNA: TGTGCCAGCAGCTTTAGACAGGGGCGGTGGACAGATACGCAGTATTTT. Its translation: CASSFRQGRWTDTQYF. Supplemented by reference TRBV9 and TRBJ2-3, the full variable domain reads DSGVTQTPKHLITATGQRVTLRCSPRSGDLSVYWYQQSLDQGLQFLIQYYNGEERAKGNILERFSAQQFPDLHSELNLSSLELGDSALYFCASSFRQGRWTDTQYFGPGTRLTVL.